Listed below are T cell receptor beta chains from one sample, sequenced in a study of cytomegalovirus exposure and HLA in healthy donors. TCRdb keeps only in-frame clones here, not all; method: immunoSEQ multiplex PCR. The sample has over 250,000 clones, 86% seen once. The sample taken for sequencing was PBMCs. The receptors were sampled from a man aged 35 to 55 in good health and CMV-seropositive. Both conserved end residues are part of each CDR3. The D gene is left open where the match is weak. Expanded clones get a size class; other rows say once, few or many, or leave the size out.

clone_size j_call v_call d_call cdr3_aa cdr3_nt
NA TRBJ1-1 TRBV28 NA CATTSGVAEAFF TGTGCCACTACGAGCGGTGTCGCCGAAGCTTTCTTT
NA TRBJ1-1 TRBV5-4 NA CASSPLGARPSTEAFF TGTGCCAGCAGTCCCCTGGGGGCTCGACCGTCCACTGAAGCTTTCTTT
NA TRBJ2-7 TRBV4-1 TRBD1 CASSHSPGTGNEQYF TGCGCCAGCAGCCATTCCCCCGGGACAGGGAACGAGCAGTACTTC
once TRBJ2-7 TRBV6-6 TRBD2 CASILGLASYEQYF TGTGCCTCTATCCTGGGACTAGCCTCCTACGAGCAGTACTTC
NA TRBJ1-3 TRBV7-2 NA CASSLRGLSGNTIYF TGTGCCAGCAGCTTACGGGGGTTGTCTGGAAACACCATATATTTT
NA TRBJ2-5 TRBV27 TRBD2 CASSALAGGLETQYF TGTGCCAGCAGTGCACTAGCGGGAGGTTTGGAGACCCAGTACTTC
NA TRBJ2-5 TRBV7-9 TRBD2 CASSIAGGPGEETQYF TGTGCCAGCAGCATAGCGGGAGGGCCGGGTGAAGAGACCCAGTACTTC
NA TRBJ2-1 TRBV4-3 TRBD2 CASSQGALAGGYNEQFF TGCGCCAGCAGCCAGGGGGCCCTAGCGGGAGGCTACAATGAGCAGTTCTTC
few TRBJ1-4 TRBV5-1 TRBD1 CASSLGTGDEKLFF TGCGCCAGCAGCCTAGGGACAGGGGATGAAAAACTGTTTTTT
NA TRBJ1-1 TRBV28 NA CASTLDRNTEAFF TGTGCCAGCACCCTGGACAGGAACACTGAAGCTTTCTTT
NA TRBJ1-2 TRBV28 NA CASSPPGSLGRNYGYTF TGTGCCAGCAGTCCCCCCGGGTCCCTAGGTAGGAACTATGGCTACACCTTC
NA TRBJ2-4 TRBV14 NA CASSQDRGNIQYF TGTGCCAGCAGCCAAGACAGAGGAAACATTCAGTACTTC
NA TRBJ2-1 TRBV20-1 NA CSAQGNEQFF TGCAGTGCCCAGGGCAATGAGCAGTTCTTC
NA TRBJ2-1 TRBV6-5 NA CASSRTGYHEQFF TGTGCCAGCAGTCGTACAGGGTATCATGAGCAGTTCTTC
NA TRBJ2-5 TRBV7-3 NA CASSLMGPTEEEGTETQYF TGTGCCAGCAGCTTAATGGGCCCAACGGAGGAGGAGGGTACAGAGACCCAGTACTTC
NA TRBJ1-2 TRBV7-9 NA CASSLETNYYGYTF TGTGCCAGCAGCTTAGAGACAAATTACTATGGCTACACCTTC
NA TRBJ2-3 TRBV19 NA CASRASESTDTQYF TGTGCCAGTAGGGCTAGCGAAAGCACAGATACGCAGTATTTT
NA TRBJ2-1 TRBV4-1 NA CASSQPTDRSYNEQFF TGCGCCAGCAGCCAACCGACAGACCGCTCCTACAATGAGCAGTTCTTC